The T cell receptor (beta chain) under discussion was sequenced for a study of blood T cell repertoires in COVID-19. Trimming took off 2 bases at V and 0 bases at J, with 9 bases between the two ends. In germline, CDR1 is SGHNT, CDR2 YYREEE (reference sequence). The CDR3 extends over 14 amino acids. Libraries were prepared by immunoSEQ multiplex PCR; TCRdb keeps only in-frame clonotypes and omits some of them. The data contain a few hundred thousand clones, 90% of them singletons. Sequenced input: peripheral blood. The chain uses TRBV5-4 and TRBJ2-7, with a possible D match to TRBD1 (6 bases). The sequence was obtained from a woman aged 25 to 39 with COVID-19, enrolled during active disease. CDR3 nucleotides: TGTGCCAGCAGCTTAGAGGGGGACTCCTACGAGCAGTACTTC. Translation: CASSLEGDSYEQYF.